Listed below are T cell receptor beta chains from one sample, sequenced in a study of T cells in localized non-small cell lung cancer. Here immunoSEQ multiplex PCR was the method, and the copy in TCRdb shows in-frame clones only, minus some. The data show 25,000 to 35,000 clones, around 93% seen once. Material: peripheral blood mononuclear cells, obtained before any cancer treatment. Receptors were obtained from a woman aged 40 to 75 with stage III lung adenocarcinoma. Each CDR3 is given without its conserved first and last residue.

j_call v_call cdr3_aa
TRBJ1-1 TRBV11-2 ASSLVAPVGTEAF
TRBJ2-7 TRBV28 ASSTTSGYEQY
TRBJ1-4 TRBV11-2 ASSSLQGGIGKLF
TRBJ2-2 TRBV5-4 ASRKGLAGGNTGELF
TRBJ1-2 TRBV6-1 ASSEVTIRDGYT
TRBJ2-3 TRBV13 ASSFPLVAGKAQY
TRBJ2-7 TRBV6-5 ASSTSGGPYEQY
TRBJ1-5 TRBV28 ASSRGNQPQH
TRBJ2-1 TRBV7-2 ASSLYVHEQF
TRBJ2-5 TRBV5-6 ASSPWPPGIAAQY
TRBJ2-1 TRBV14 ASSPRTGGYNEQF
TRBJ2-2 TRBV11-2 ASSPQGQGTGELF
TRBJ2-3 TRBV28 ASSLAGGFTDTQY
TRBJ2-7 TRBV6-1 ASRHTGPGEQY
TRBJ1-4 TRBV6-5 ASSRDRTNEKLF
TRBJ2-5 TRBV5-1 ASSLSGGSAETQY
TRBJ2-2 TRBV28 ASSQAGGLIGELF
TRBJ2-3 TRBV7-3 ASSRGANTDTQY
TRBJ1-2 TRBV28 ASSPGPYYGYT
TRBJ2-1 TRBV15 ATSPLTGGYNEQF
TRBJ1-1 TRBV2 ASSEGGTEAF
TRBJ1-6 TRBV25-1 ASSAYNSPLH
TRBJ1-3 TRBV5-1 ASSLGQGYGNTIY
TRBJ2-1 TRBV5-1 ASNGLAGAGNEQF
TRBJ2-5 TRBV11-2 ASSLVRDLQETQY
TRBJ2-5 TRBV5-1 ASSLYETQY
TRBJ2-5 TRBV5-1 ASRQGPEETQY
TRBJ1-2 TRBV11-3 ASSLGTSLDYGYT
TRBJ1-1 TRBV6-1 ASRDPDSPEAF
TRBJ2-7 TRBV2 ASSEALTGVEQY
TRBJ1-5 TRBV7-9 ASSQDGFNQPQH
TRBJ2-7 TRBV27 ASSLSGLAATYEQY
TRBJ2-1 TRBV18 ASSPPAGGYNEQF
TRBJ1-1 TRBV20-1 SAQRATEAF
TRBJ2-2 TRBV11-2 ASSFQGGDGELF
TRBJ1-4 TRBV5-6 ASSSQGEGGEKLF
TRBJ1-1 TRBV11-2 ASSPDGYPVTEAF
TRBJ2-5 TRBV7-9 ASSSQGGGETQY
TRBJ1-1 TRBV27 ASSWTGGGNTEAF
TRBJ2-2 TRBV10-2 ASNLGLAGGKTGELF
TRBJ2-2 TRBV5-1 ASSLPTGSSTGELF
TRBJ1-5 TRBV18 ASSGDRDGQPQH
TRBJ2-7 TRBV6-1 ASRRDTWDEQY
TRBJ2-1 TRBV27 ASSTNRDFYNEQF
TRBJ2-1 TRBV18 ASSPPSGSRMEQF
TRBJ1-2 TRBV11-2 ASSLDGTGVGYT
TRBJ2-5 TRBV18 ASSGDGGEETQY
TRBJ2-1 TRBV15 ATSLDNSEQF
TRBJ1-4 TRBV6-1 ASSERGINEKLF
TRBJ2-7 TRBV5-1 ASSLGGTSGRPSYEQY
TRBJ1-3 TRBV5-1 ASSPNTLDSGNTIY
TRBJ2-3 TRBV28 ASSLVPGQGADTQY
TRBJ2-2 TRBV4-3 ASSQVTSGYTGELF
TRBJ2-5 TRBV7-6 ASSLGQQETQY
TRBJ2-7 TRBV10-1 ASSEGGGAWEQY
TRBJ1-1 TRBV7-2 ASSFGFRGRVRNTEAF
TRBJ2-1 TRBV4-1 ASSREGASGVNEQF
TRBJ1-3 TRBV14 ASSHSGNTIY
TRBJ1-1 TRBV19 ASSGPINTEAF
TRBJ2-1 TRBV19 ASSSQVYNEQF